Listed here are 9 T cell receptor beta chains from one sample, sequenced in a study of blood T cell repertoires in COVID-19. Only in-frame clones appear in the TCRdb table, and some are missing; sequencing was by immunoSEQ multiplex PCR. Found here are hundreds of thousands of clones, roughly 91% of them singletons; the top ten hold more than 9%. Sequencing was done on a sample of PBMCs or T cells enriched from blood (not recorded which). The source of these receptors is a woman in her twenties or thirties who had recovered from COVID-19.

This clone was recorded a few times. The chain carries TRBV19 and TRBJ1-2, with D perhaps matching TRBD1 (5 bases). The germline V and J ends were trimmed by 5 bases and 8 bases, with 18 bases remaining between them. Germline CDR1 LNHDA, CDR2 SQIVND (reference sequence). The CDR3 runs to 14 residues. In DNA, the CDR3 is TGTGCCAGTAGTCCATCATGGGGGGGTCGAGGCTACACCTTC. Its protein is CASSPSWGGRGYTF.

This chain uses TRBV4-1 with TRBJ2-7; 10 bases line up with TRBD1. There are 16 residues in the CDR3. V lost 0 bases and J lost 2; bases outside the gene matches: 4. Germline assignment: CDR1 MGHRA and CDR2 YSYEKL. The CDR3 coding sequence is TGCGCCAGCAGCCAAGATGGGACAGGGGTCACCTACGAGCAGTACTTC. Translation: CASSQDGTGVTYEQYF.

The chain has TRBV6-6 and TRBJ2-7, with 8 bases fitting TRBD2. The CDR3 totals 17 residues. Germline CDR1 is MNHNY and CDR2 is SVGAGI (reference sequence). V lost 6 bases and J lost 5; bases outside the gene matches: 18. Here the CDR3 reads CASSRELIAGPKNEQYF. Here the CDR3 DNA reads TGTGCCAGCAGCCGAGAACTCATAGCGGGACCTAAGAACGAGCAGTACTTC.

The chain combines TRBV27 with TRBJ2-7; 10 bases are shared with TRBD1. Per germline, CDR1 MNHEY and CDR2 SMNVEV (reference sequence). J was trimmed by 3 bases and V by 5 bases; bases with no gene match: 10. This CDR3 contains 16 residues. In nucleotides, the CDR3 is TGTGCCAGCAGTAGTGACAGGGGGCGAATCTACTACGAGCAGTACTTC. Its protein is CASSSDRGRIYYEQYF.

This clone was seen a handful of times. The chain is built from TRBV11-3 and TRBJ1-1, with no clear D. Germline CDR1 reads SGHNT; CDR2 reads YENEEA. V was cut by 5 bases and J by 4 bases, with 14 bases left in between. The length of the CDR3 is 14 residues. The CDR3 sequence: CASSLTRQSTEAFF. CDR3 in DNA: TGTGCCAGCAGCCTGACCAGGCAGAGCACTGAAGCTTTCTTT.

V is TRBV29-1 and J is TRBJ2-4; D may be TRBD2 (5 bases). This CDR3 region has 14 residues. V lost 5 bases and J 9 bases, leaving 20 bases between the germline ends. CDR1 and CDR2 from the germline V gene are SQVTM and ANQGSEA. The DNA of the CDR3 is TGCAGCGTTTCAGCCCACTGGGCCGGGGTCATTCAGTACTTC. Translating gives CSVSAHWAGVIQYF.

A word on this clone: Sequence at one end of the junction differs from germline and may be a read error. J is TRBJ2-3 and V is TRBV7-7, with 13 bases identical to TRBD2. Germline CDR1 reads SSHAT; CDR2 reads FNYEAQ (reference sequence). This CDR3 has 16 residues. This CDR3 is CASSLTSGGTTDTQYF. CDR3 DNA: TGTGCTAGCAGCCTGACTAGCGGGGGGACCACAGATACGCAGTATTTT.

J is TRBJ2-1 and V is TRBV28; TRBD1 aligns across 7 bases. V shed 10 bases, J shed 2 bases, and the junction held 17 bases outside the gene matches. Germline loops: CDR1 MDHEN, CDR2 SYDVKM. This CDR3 has 17 residues. CDR3 amino acids: CATGQGVGDRPYNEQFF. Written as DNA, the CDR3 is TGTGCCACGGGACAAGGGGTTGGGGACAGACCCTACAATGAGCAGTTCTTC.

This chain joins TRBV4-1 and TRBJ2-5; tentative D call: TRBD1 (5 bases). Germline CDR1 and CDR2: MGHRA and YSYEKL. The CDR3 length is 15 residues. Trimming shortened V by 4 bases and J by 5 bases, and 17 bases separated the two germline ends. The CDR3 DNA reads as TGCGCCAGCAGCCGTACAGGTCCCGGAGTGGAGACCCAGTACTTC. Protein product: CASSRTGPGVETQYF.